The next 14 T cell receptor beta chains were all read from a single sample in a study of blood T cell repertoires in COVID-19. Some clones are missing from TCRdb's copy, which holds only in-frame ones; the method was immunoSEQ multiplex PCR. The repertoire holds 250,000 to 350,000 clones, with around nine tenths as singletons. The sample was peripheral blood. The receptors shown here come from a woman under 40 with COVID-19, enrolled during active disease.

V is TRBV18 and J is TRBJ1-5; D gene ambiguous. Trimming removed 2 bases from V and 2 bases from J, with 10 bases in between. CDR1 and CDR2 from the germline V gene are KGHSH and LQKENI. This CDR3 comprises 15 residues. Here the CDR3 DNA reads TGTGCCAGCTCACCAGAGGGTCTCGGCAATCAGCCCCAGCATTTT. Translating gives CASSPEGLGNQPQHF.

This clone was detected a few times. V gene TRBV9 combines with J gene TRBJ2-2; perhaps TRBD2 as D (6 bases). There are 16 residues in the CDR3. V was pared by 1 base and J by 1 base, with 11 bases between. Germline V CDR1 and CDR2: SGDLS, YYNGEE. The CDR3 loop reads CASSVYQRVNTGELFF. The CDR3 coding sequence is TGTGCCAGCAGCGTATACCAGCGGGTGAACACCGGGGAGCTGTTTTTT.

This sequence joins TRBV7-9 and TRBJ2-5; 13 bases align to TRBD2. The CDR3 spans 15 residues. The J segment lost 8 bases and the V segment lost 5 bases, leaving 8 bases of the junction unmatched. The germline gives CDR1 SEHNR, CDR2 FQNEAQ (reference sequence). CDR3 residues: CASSTRTSGRATQYF. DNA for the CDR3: TGTGCCAGCAGCACCCGGACTAGCGGGAGAGCCACCCAGTACTTC.

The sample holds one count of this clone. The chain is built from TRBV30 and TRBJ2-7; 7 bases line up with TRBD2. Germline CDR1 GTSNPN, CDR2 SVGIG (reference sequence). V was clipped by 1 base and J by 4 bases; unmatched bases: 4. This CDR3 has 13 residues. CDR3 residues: CAWSAGTKYEQYF. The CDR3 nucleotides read TGTGCCTGGAGTGCCGGGACTAAATACGAGCAGTACTTC.

CDR3 loop: CASSEARGFQETQYF. CDR3 coding DNA: TGTGCCAGCAGTGAAGCGCGGGGGTTCCAAGAGACCCAGTACTTC. This chain connects TRBV6-1 to TRBJ2-5; 7 bases agree with TRBD2. The CDR3 runs 15 residues. The germline V gene encodes CDR1 MNHNS and CDR2 SASEGT. The V segment lost 0 bases and the J segment 1 base; nucleotides outside the gene matches: 2.

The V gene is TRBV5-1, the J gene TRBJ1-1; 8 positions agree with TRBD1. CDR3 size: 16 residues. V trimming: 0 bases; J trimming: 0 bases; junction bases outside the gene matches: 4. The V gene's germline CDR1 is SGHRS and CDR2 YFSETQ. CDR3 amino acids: CASSLAGGDLNTEAFF. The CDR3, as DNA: TGCGCCAGCAGCTTGGCAGGGGGCGATTTGAACACTGAAGCTTTCTTT.

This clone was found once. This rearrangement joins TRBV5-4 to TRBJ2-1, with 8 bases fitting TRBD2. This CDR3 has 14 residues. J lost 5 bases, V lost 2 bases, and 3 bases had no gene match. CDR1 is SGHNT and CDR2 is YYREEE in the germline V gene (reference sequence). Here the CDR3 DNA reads TGTGCCAGCAGCTTAGCGGGAGTTAACAATGAGCAGTTCTTC. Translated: CASSLAGVNNEQFF.

The chain's CDR3 is CASSLVSNSHEQYF. CDR3 DNA: TGTGCCAGCAGCTTAGTGAGCAACAGCCACGAGCAGTACTTC. This sequence joins TRBV7-8 and TRBJ2-7; the D is unclear. The germline V gene encodes CDR1 SGHVS and CDR2 FQNEAQ. The CDR3 sequence is 14 residues long. V was trimmed by 1 base and J by 5 bases, leaving 12 bases between them.

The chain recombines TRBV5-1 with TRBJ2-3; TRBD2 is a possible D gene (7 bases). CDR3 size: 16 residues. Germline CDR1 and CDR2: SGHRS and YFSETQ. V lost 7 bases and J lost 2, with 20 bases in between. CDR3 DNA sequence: TGCGCCAGCCGGGGTAGCGGAGGGGGGGCCACAGATACGCAGTATTTT. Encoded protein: CASRGSGGGATDTQYF.

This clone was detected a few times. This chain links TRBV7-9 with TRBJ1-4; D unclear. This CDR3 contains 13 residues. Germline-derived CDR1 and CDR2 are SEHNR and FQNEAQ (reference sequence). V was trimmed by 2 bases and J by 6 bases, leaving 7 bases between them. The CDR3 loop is CASSLTSDEKLFF. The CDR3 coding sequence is TGTGCCAGCAGCTTAACGTCAGATGAAAAACTGTTTTTT. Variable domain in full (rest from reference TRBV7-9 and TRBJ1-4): DTGVSQNPRHKITKRGQNVTFRCDPISEHNRLYWYRQTLGQGPEFLTYFQNEAQLEKSRLLSDRFSAERPKGSFSTLEIQRTEQGDSAMYLCASSLTSDEKLFFGSGTQLSVL.

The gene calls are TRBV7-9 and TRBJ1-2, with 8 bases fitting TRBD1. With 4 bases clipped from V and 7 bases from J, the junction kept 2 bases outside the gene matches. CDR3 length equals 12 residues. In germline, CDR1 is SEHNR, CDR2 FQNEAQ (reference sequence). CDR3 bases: TGTGCCAGCAGCTGGACAGGGACTGGCTACACCTTC. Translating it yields CASSWTGTGYTF.

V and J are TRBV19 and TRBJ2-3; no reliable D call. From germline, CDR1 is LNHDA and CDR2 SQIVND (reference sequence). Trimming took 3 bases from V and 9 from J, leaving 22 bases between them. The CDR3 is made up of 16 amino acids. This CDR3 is CASSIYKGEVTETQYF. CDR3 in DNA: TGTGCCAGTAGTATCTATAAAGGAGAGGTCACGGAGACGCAGTATTTT.

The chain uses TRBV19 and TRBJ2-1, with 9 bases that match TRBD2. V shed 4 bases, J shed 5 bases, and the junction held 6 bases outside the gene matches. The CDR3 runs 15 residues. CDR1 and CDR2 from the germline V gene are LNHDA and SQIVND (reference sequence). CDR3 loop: CASSNGLAGNNEQFF. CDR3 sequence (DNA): TGTGCCAGTAGTAATGGGCTAGCGGGGAACAATGAGCAGTTCTTC.

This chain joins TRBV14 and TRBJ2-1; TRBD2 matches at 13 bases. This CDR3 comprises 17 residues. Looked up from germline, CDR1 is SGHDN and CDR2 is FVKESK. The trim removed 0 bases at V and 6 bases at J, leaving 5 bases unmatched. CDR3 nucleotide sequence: TGTGCCAGCAGCCAAGAATTACTAGCGGGAGGGCCCAATGAGCAGTTCTTC. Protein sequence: CASSQELLAGGPNEQFF.